Listed below are T cell receptor beta chains from one sample, sequenced in a study of shared clonotypes between healthy human individuals. Assay used: immunoSEQ multiplex PCR; TCRdb lists only in-frame clones, some missing. The data show about 1 million clones, about 75% seen once. Sequencing was done on a sample of memory CD4+ T cells sorted from blood. Receptor source: a young man in good health. The CDR3 runs from the conserved cysteine through the conserved F or W. A D gene is named only where the DNA matches it firmly. The listing skips clone size in some rows; elsewhere it reads once, few, many or a size class.

TRBV5-1	-	TRBD1	TRBJ1-1	CASSPGQGDREAFF	TGCGCCAGCAGCCCGGGACAGGGTGACCGGGAGGCTTTCTTT
TRBV4-3	-	-	TRBJ2-7	CASSAGAAGEQYF	TGCGCCAGCAGCGCTGGGGCCGCGGGAGAGCAGTACTTC
TRBV14	-	-	TRBJ2-2	CASSLYTGELFF	TGTGCCAGCAGCCTCTACACCGGGGAGCTGTTTTTT
TRBV28	-	TRBD1	TRBJ1-2	CASSESGGVGYGYTF	TGTGCCAGCAGTGAATCAGGGGGCGTGGGCTATGGCTACACCTTC
TRBV7-2	-	-	TRBJ1-6	CASSLNPGLTPLHF	TGTGCCAGCAGCTTAAATCCAGGGCTTACACCCCTCCACTTT
TRBV10-3	-	-	TRBJ2-7	CAISPDSYEQYF	TGTGCCATCAGTCCCGATAGCTACGAGCAGTACTTC
TRBV5-4	-	-	TRBJ2-3	CASSLSGTDTQYF	TGTGCCAGCAGCTTGTCCGGGACAGATACGCAGTATTTT
TRBV15	-	-	TRBJ2-7	CATGNRVYEQYF	TGTGCCACCGGGAATCGGGTCTACGAGCAGTACTTC
TRBV25-1	-	-	TRBJ2-7	CASSAKDRARDEQYF	TGTGCCAGCAGTGCAAAGGACAGAGCCCGGGACGAGCAGTACTTC
TRBV5-4	-	TRBD1	TRBJ2-2	CASSLGQGAIGELFF	TGTGCCAGCAGCTTGGGACAGGGGGCGATCGGGGAGCTGTTTTTT
TRBV6-1	-	-	TRBJ2-7	CASSGRREWNEQYF	TGTGCCAGCAGTGGAAGGAGGGAGTGGAACGAGCAGTACTTC
TRBV6-5	-	TRBD2	TRBJ2-1	CASSYLAGGLNNEQFF	TGTGCCAGCAGTTACTTAGCGGGAGGGCTCAACAATGAGCAGTTCTTC
TRBV27	-	TRBD2	TRBJ2-1	CASSFAGGPIYNEQFF	TGTGCCAGCAGTTTTGCGGGAGGGCCAATCTACAATGAGCAGTTCTTC
TRBV2	-	-	TRBJ2-1	CASTVGGIEQFF	TGTGCCAGCACCGTCGGCGGGATTGAGCAGTTCTTC
TRBV7-2	-	-	TRBJ2-3	CASSLVAASGTDTQYF	TGTGCCAGCAGCTTAGTGGCGGCCTCCGGCACAGATACGCAGTATTTT
TRBV19	many	TRBD2	TRBJ2-5	CASSIASGEETQYF	TGTGCCAGTAGTATAGCTAGCGGGGAAGAGACCCAGTACTTC
TRBV28	-	TRBD1	TRBJ2-7	CASSQWDRGHEQYF	TGTGCCAGCAGCCAATGGGACAGGGGACACGAGCAGTACTTC
TRBV5-8	-	-	TRBJ2-5	CASSFLNTETQYF	TGTGCCAGCAGCTTTTTGAATACGGAGACCCAGTACTTC
TRBV30	-	TRBD2	TRBJ2-5	CACKREGRGYF	TGTGCCTGCAAGCGGGAGGGCCGGGGGTACTTC
TRBV28	-	-	TRBJ2-7	CASRFEGPPYEQYF	TGTGCCAGCAGGTTTGAGGGGCCCCCCTACGAGCAGTACTTC
TRBV5-6	-	-	TRBJ1-2	CASSLPHSYGYTF	TGTGCCAGCAGCTTGCCCCACAGCTATGGCTACACCTTC
TRBV20-1	-	-	TRBJ2-1	CSARDYPEQFF	TGCAGTGCTAGGGACTATCCAGAGCAGTTCTTC
TRBV2	once	-	TRBJ2-7	CASSAGKLSYEQYF	TGTGCCAGCAGTGCAGGGAAGTTATCCTACGAGCAGTACTTC
TRBV7-2	-	TRBD2	TRBJ2-7	CASSLQPGLAGDEQYF	TGTGCCAGCAGCTTACAACCGGGACTAGCGGGAGACGAGCAGTACTTC
TRBV7-9	-	-	TRBJ1-6	CASSLGAGNGSPLHF	TGTGCCAGCAGCTTAGGTGCAGGGAACGGGTCACCCCTCCACTTT
TRBV6-5	-	TRBD1	TRBJ2-5	CASSDTGGGETQYF	TGTGCCAGCAGTGATACAGGGGGCGGGGAGACCCAGTACTTC
TRBV10-3	-	TRBD1	TRBJ2-7	CAISAGTGSYEQYF	TGTGCCATCAGTGCCGGGACAGGGTCCTACGAGCAGTACTTC
TRBV11-2	few	TRBD2	TRBJ2-3	CASSLAGRAPDTQYF	TGTGCCAGCAGCTTAGCCGGGAGGGCCCCAGATACGCAGTATTTT
TRBV11-2	-	TRBD1	TRBJ2-3	CASSLGTVTDTQYF	TGTGCCAGCAGCTTGGGGACAGTCACAGATACGCAGTATTTT
TRBV10-3	few	-	TRBJ1-1	CAISTRISGTEAFF	TGTGCCATCAGTACCCGGATAAGCGGCACTGAAGCTTTCTTT
TRBV5-6	-	TRBD1	TRBJ2-6	CASSFNRGLGSGANVLTF	TGTGCCAGCAGCTTTAACAGGGGCCTGGGCTCTGGGGCCAACGTCCTGACTTTC
TRBV2	-	-	TRBJ2-6	CASSPLTSGANVLTF	TGTGCCAGCAGTCCACTCACATCTGGGGCCAACGTCCTGACTTTC
TRBV4-3	-	TRBD1	TRBJ1-2	CASSQGDRGINYGYTF	TGCGCCAGCAGCCAAGGGGACAGGGGGATTAACTATGGCTACACCTTC
TRBV27	-	-	TRBJ2-4	CASSLYPPGKNIQYF	TGTGCCAGCAGTTTGTACCCCCCGGGTAAAAACATTCAGTACTTC
TRBV23-1	-	-	TRBJ2-6	CASSQPSSGANVLTF	TGCGCCAGCAGTCAACCCTCCTCTGGGGCCAACGTCCTGACTTTC
TRBV19	-	TRBD1	TRBJ2-2	CASTQTGSATGELFF	TGTGCCAGTACCCAGACAGGGTCTGCGACCGGGGAGCTGTTTTTT
TRBV4-2	-	TRBD1	TRBJ1-2	CASSHLGQGGNYGYTF	TGTGCCAGCAGCCACCTAGGACAGGGGGGAAACTATGGCTACACCTTC
TRBV30	-	TRBD2	TRBJ2-3	CAWSEGGSTDTQYF	TGTGCCTGGAGTGAGGGCGGGAGTACAGATACGCAGTATTTT
TRBV12-5	-	-	TRBJ2-1	CASDRWNNEQFF	TGTGCTAGTGACAGGTGGAACAATGAGCAGTTCTTC
TRBV4-1	-	TRBD1	TRBJ1-2	CASSQAGQGSYGYTF	TGCGCCAGCAGCCAGGCGGGACAGGGATCCTATGGCTACACCTTC
TRBV20-1	-	TRBD1	TRBJ1-1	CSGQGETEAFF	TGCAGTGGCCAGGGGGAAACTGAAGCTTTCTTT
TRBV4-1	few	-	TRBJ2-5	CASSPAGYQETQYF	TGCGCCAGCAGCCCCGCCGGGTACCAAGAGACCCAGTACTTC
TRBV5-1	few	TRBD2	TRBJ2-5	CASNPAGGAQGDQYF	TGCGCCAGCAACCCTGCCGGGGGGGCCCAAGGGGACCAGTACTTC
TRBV5-1	-	-	TRBJ2-7	CASSPGAGTYEQYF	TGCGCCAGCAGCCCGGGGGCAGGCACCTACGAGCAGTACTTC